This T cell receptor beta chain was obtained from a study of T cell responses to AZD1222 COVID-19 vaccine. V lost 6 bases and J lost 5; bases outside the gene matches: 10. The CDR3 runs 15 residues. Germline assignment: CDR1 MDHEN and CDR2 SYDVKM. General observations from the study: White British ancestry dominated among donors, who included more females, and clonal diversity was possibly underestimated. AZD1222 recipients seropositive at baseline numbered only six or seven.

Method: immunoSEQ multiplex PCR; TCRdb's copy keeps in-frame clones and lacks some. The profile shows over 50,000 clones, 81% of them singletons. About this clone: What it binds is not known.

The source material was peripheral blood, sampled 28 days after the second AZD1222 dose. The TCR was taken from an adult who received the AZD1222 COVID-19 vaccine. The gene calls are TRBV28 and TRBJ1-2; 9 bases agree with TRBD1. The CDR3 loop is CASSRLTGGVYGYTF. In DNA, the CDR3 is TGTGCCAGCAGCAGACTGACAGGGGGGGTTTATGGCTACACCTTC.